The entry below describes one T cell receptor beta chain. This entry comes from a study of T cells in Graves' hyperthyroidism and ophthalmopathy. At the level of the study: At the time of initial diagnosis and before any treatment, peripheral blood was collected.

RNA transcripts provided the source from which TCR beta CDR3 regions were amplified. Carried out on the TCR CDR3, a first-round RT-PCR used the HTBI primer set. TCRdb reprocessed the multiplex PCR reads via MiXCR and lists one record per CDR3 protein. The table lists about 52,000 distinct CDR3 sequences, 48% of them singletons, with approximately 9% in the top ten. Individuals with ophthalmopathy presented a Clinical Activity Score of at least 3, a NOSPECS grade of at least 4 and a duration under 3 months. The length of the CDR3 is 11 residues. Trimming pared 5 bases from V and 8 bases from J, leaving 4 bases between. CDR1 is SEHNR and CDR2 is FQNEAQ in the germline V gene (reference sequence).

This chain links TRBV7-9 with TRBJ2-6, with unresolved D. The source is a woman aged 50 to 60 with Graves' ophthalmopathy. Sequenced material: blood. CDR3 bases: TGTGCCAGCAGCCCAACCAACGTCCTGACTTTC. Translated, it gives CASSPTNVLTF.